This T cell receptor (beta chain) was profiled in a study of cytomegalovirus exposure and HLA in healthy donors. Study overall: The approximately 110 validation repertoires used a platform that matched the one used for the 550 to 800 first-cohort repertoires, as a later analysis reported. Study-wide points: Later, an analysis found that TCR clusters from the first cohort tended to co-occur in the roughly 130 validation repertoires.

Profiling relied on immunoSEQ multiplex PCR, and the TCRdb table lists in-frame clones only, not all of them. The sample contains some 200,000 clones, around 83% of which appear only once. As concerns this clone: Its antigen is unknown.

CDR3 length equals 13 residues. Trimming pared 0 bases from V and 8 bases from J, leaving 11 bases between. Germline values: CDR1 SGHRS, CDR2 YFSETQ. The donors were in the 120-subject validation cohort, distinct from the roughly 720-subject first cohort. The sequence derives from a young woman in good health and CMV-seropositive. The rearrangement joins TRBV5-1 to TRBJ1-1; TRBD1 is a possible D gene (5 bases). Sequences were obtained from PBMCs. The CDR3 sequence is CASSLGRADEAFF. The CDR3 region has the DNA TGCGCCAGCAGCTTGGGCAGGGCGGACGAAGCTTTCTTT. Filled out from reference TRBV5-1 and TRBJ1-1, the complete variable domain reads KAGVTQTPRYLIKTRGQQVTLSCSPISGHRSVSWYQQTPGQGLQFLFEYFSETQRNKGNFPGRFSGRQFSNSRSEMNVSTLELGDSALYLCASSLGRADEAFFGQGTRLTVV.